The 22 T cell receptor beta chains below were found in one sample sequenced in a study of cytomegalovirus exposure and HLA in healthy donors. Primers: 60 Vbeta forward and 13 Jbeta reverse. Sequenced by immunoSEQ multiplex PCR; TCRdb stores in-frame clones only, minus some. Its table lists approximately 72,000 clones. Sequencing was performed on PBMCs. These receptors all stem from a woman between 35 and 50 years old in good health and CMV-seropositive.

This rearrangement joins TRBV6-4 to TRBJ2-4; 7 bases line up with TRBD1. J gave up 0 bases and V 10 bases, and 6 bases lay outside the gene matches. Germline CDR1 MRHNA, CDR2 SNTAGT. The CDR3 runs to 14 residues. The CDR3 region is CAIRQGLAKNIQYF. The CDR3 DNA reads TGTGCCATCAGACAGGGTCTAGCCAAAAACATTCAGTACTTC.

The rearrangement links TRBV6-1 to TRBJ2-5; no clear D. Trimming stripped 11 bases from V and 3 bases from J, with 13 bases between. Looked up from germline, CDR1 is MNHNS and CDR2 is SASEGT. This CDR3 is built from 12 residues. The CDR3 loop reads CASRRREETQYF. The CDR3 DNA sequence: TGTGCCTCCCGCCGGAGAGAAGAGACCCAGTACTTC.

The V call is TRBV28, the J call TRBJ2-1; 10 bases fit TRBD2. V was clipped by 5 bases and J by 4 bases; unmatched bases: 5. This CDR3 is built from 15 residues. Germline lookup yields CDR1 MDHEN and CDR2 SYDVKM. The CDR3 here is CASSPQLAGYNEQFF. For the CDR3, the DNA is TGTGCCAGCAGTCCTCAACTAGCGGGGTACAATGAGCAGTTCTTC.

The chain has TRBV15 and TRBJ1-2, with D unresolved. The CDR3 has 14 amino acids. The V gene's germline CDR1 is LNHNV and CDR2 YYDKDF (reference sequence). Trimming left V 3 bases short and J 4 bases short, with 12 bases between. For the CDR3, the DNA is TGTGCCACCAGCAGTCCAGAGGGTGGCTATGGCTACACCTTC. As protein: CATSSPEGGYGYTF.

The chain uses TRBV18 and TRBJ1-5; 7 nucleotides align to TRBD1. Trimming removed 6 bases from V and 3 bases from J; junction bases left unmatched: 2. CDR1 and CDR2 (germline): KGHSH, LQKENI. The CDR3 totals 13 residues. The CDR3 DNA follows: TGTGCCAGCTCCGACAGGGTCAATCAGCCCCAGCATTTT. It codes for CASSDRVNQPQHF.

Points on this clone: Germline and junction disagree at one end, which may indicate a read error. V is TRBV5-6 and J is TRBJ2-7, with TRBD1 identical over 8 bases. Looked up from germline, CDR1 is SGHDT and CDR2 is YYEEEE. The CDR3 loop spans 14 amino acids. CDR3 amino acids: CASSWDRSSYEQYF. The CDR3 DNA sequence: TGTGCTAGCAGCTGGGACAGGAGCTCCTACGAGCAGTACTTC.

The chain joins TRBV6-1 to TRBJ1-2, with 8 positions matching TRBD1. After removal of 6 bases from V and 8 bases from J, the junction contained 8 bases not matched to a gene. Germline-derived CDR1 and CDR2 are MNHNS and SASEGT. The CDR3 is made up of 13 amino acids. CDR3 nucleotide sequence: TGTGCCAGCAGGGAACCAGGGGGCGGCGGCTACACCTTC. Translating gives CASREPGGGGYTF.

V usage is TRBV7-2 and J usage is TRBJ2-7, with 11 bases fitting TRBD2. Germline V gives CDR1 SGHTA, CDR2 FQGNSA. The junction had 5 bases not matched to a gene; V was cut back by 2 bases and J by 5 bases. The CDR3 loop spans 15 amino acids. The CDR3 is CASSLLAGGLHEQYF. The CDR3 DNA follows: TGTGCCAGCAGCTTATTAGCGGGGGGGCTCCACGAGCAGTACTTC.

This sequence joins TRBV7-2 and TRBJ2-5; tentative D call: TRBD1 (6 bases). The germline V gene has CDR1 SGHTA and CDR2 FQGNSA. CDR3 length: 14 amino acids. V was trimmed by 3 bases and J by 5 bases, leaving 13 bases between them. The CDR3 loop reads CASSFSGARETQYF. The CDR3 nucleotides are TGTGCCAGCAGCTTTTCAGGGGCTAGGGAGACCCAGTACTTC.

The chain combines TRBV2 with TRBJ1-6; 7 bases are a match to TRBD1. The CDR3 sequence is 15 residues long. Germline CDR1 SNHLY, CDR2 FYNNEI. The V segment lost 7 bases and the J segment 4 bases; nucleotides outside the gene matches: 7. For the CDR3, the DNA is TGTGCCAGCATCCGGGACAGCCTTTATAATTCACCCCTCCACTTT. Protein sequence: CASIRDSLYNSPLHF.

This chain links TRBV30 with TRBJ2-5, with a possible D match to TRBD2 (5 bases). Germline values: CDR1 GTSNPN, CDR2 SVGIG (reference sequence). This CDR3 has 12 residues. V dropped 2 bases and J dropped 5 bases, with 9 bases sitting between them. In nucleotides, the CDR3 is TGTGCCTGGAGTACTAGTCGGGAGACCCAGTACTTC. Its protein is CAWSTSRETQYF. Full variable domain (missing parts from reference TRBV30 and TRBJ2-5): SQTIHQWPATLVQPVGSPLSLECTVEGTSNPNLYWYRQAAGRGLQLLFYSVGIGQISSEVPQNLSASRPQDRQFILSSKKLLLSDSGFYLCAWSTSRETQYFGPGTRLLVL.

The gene calls are TRBV7-8 and TRBJ1-5, with a possible D match to TRBD1 (5 bases). Trimming left V 4 bases short and J 0 bases short, with 13 bases between. CDR3 length: 16 residues. The germline gives CDR1 SGHVS, CDR2 FQNEAQ. In DNA, the CDR3 is TGTGCCAGCAGCTCGCCGACAGAATATAGCAATCAGCCCCAGCATTTT. Translating it yields CASSSPTEYSNQPQHF.

This chain joins TRBV6-4 and TRBJ2-7; 9 bases line up with TRBD1. The trim removed 3 bases at V and 6 bases at J, leaving 12 bases unmatched. The CDR3 covers 16 residues. In germline, CDR1 is MRHNA, CDR2 SNTAGT. The DNA for the CDR3 is TGTGCCAGCAGTGAGCGCCGGACAGGGGCGCCGACCGAGCAGTACTTC. Encoded protein: CASSERRTGAPTEQYF.

This chain connects TRBV11-2 to TRBJ2-5; 10 bases match TRBD1. The CDR3 sequence is 15 residues long. Losses at the gene ends were 4 bases for V and 5 bases for J; bases not matched to a gene: 7. Germline CDR1 is SGHAT and CDR2 is FQNNGV. CDR3 loop: CASSSSPGQGETQYF. Written as DNA, the CDR3 is TGTGCCAGCAGCTCGTCCCCGGGACAGGGGGAGACCCAGTACTTC. The full variable domain, with the rest looked up from reference TRBV11-2 and TRBJ2-5, is EAGVAQSPRYKIIEKRQSVAFWCNPISGHATLYWYQQILGQGPKLLIQFQNNGVVDDSQLPKDRFSAERLKGVDSTLKIQPAKLEDSAVYLCASSSSPGQGETQYFGPGTRLLVL.

The chain employs TRBV5-6 and TRBJ1-2; 9 nucleotides line up with TRBD1. Trimming removed 7 bases from V and 4 bases from J; junction bases left unmatched: 5. The CDR3 length is 13 residues. Per germline, CDR1 SGHDT and CDR2 YYEEEE. This CDR3 is CASSGTGFYGYTF. The DNA of the CDR3 is TGTGCCAGCTCCGGGACAGGGTTCTATGGCTACACCTTC.

This sequence joins TRBV30 and TRBJ1-5; the D is unclear. Trimming took off 3 bases at V and 0 bases at J, with 15 bases between the two ends. The germline CDR1 and CDR2 sequences are GTSNPN and SVGIG (reference sequence). CDR3 size: 16 residues. CDR3 loop: CAWSEPRGYSNQPQHF. DNA for the CDR3: TGTGCCTGGAGCGAACCCCGGGGTTATAGCAATCAGCCCCAGCATTTT.

This chain links TRBV4-3 with TRBJ2-3; 8 positions match TRBD2. Looked up from germline, CDR1 is LGHNA and CDR2 is YSLEER. The CDR3 has 18 residues. Trimming at V came to 0 bases and at J to 3 bases, leaving 11 bases not matched to a gene. The CDR3 loop is CASSQDQTGGTWTDTQYF. The CDR3 DNA sequence: TGCGCCAGCAGCCAAGATCAAACGGGGGGGACGTGGACAGATACGCAGTATTTT.

The chain carries TRBV5-1 and TRBJ2-5; TRBD1 matches 11 bases. The trim removed 4 bases at V and 3 bases at J, leaving 11 bases unmatched. This CDR3 spans 17 amino acids. CDR1 and CDR2 (germline): SGHRS, YFSETQ. The DNA for the CDR3 is TGCGCCAGCAGCCTGAACCCAGGGACAGGGGGAAAAGAGACCCAGTACTTC. This translates into CASSLNPGTGGKETQYF.

The chain couples TRBV18 to TRBJ2-7, with D possibly TRBD1 on 5 matching bases. The CDR3 contains 14 residues. Germline lookup yields CDR1 KGHSH and CDR2 LQKENI. V was cut by 0 bases and J by 6 bases, with 12 bases left in between. The CDR3 DNA reads TGTGCCAGCTCACCACCGGGGCCTGCGGCCGAGCAGTACTTC. Translated, it gives CASSPPGPAAEQYF.

This sequence joins TRBV7-8 and TRBJ1-4, with 7 bases matching TRBD1. Germline V CDR1 and CDR2: SGHVS, FQNEAQ. V was pared by 1 base and J by 6 bases, with 5 bases of the junction left unmatched. This CDR3 region has 15 residues. The CDR3 DNA follows: TGTGCCAGCAGCTTAGTTAGAACAGGGGATGAAAAACTGTTTTTT. Amino acids: CASSLVRTGDEKLFF.

V is TRBV27 and J is TRBJ2-1; 8 bases line up with TRBD2. The CDR3 consists of 16 residues. Per germline, CDR1 MNHEY and CDR2 SMNVEV (reference sequence). The ends lost 4 bases at V and 0 bases at J; junction bases unmatched: 5. In DNA, the CDR3 is TGTGCCAGCAGTTCCAGACGGGGGGGCTCCTACAATGAGCAGTTCTTC. It translates to CASSSRRGGSYNEQFF.

The chain links TRBV9 to TRBJ2-7, with 7 bases lining up with TRBD2. Trimming cost V 4 bases and J 0 bases; bases outside gene matches: 16. Germline V gene sequence: CDR1 SGDLS, CDR2 YYNGEE. This CDR3 region has 18 residues. The CDR3 here is CASSQDVPGGIRSYEQYF. CDR3 coding DNA: TGTGCCAGCAGCCAAGACGTTCCGGGGGGTATTCGCTCCTACGAGCAGTACTTC.